Below, 21 T cell receptor beta chains from the same sample are listed, as sequenced in a study of CD8+CD57+ T cells in acquired aplastic anemia. For CDR3 and TCR beta VDJ profiling, genomic DNA was the template used. TCRdb reprocessed the reads with MiXCR, giving one entry per CDR3 protein. In the table there are under 500,000 distinct CDR3 sequences, around 30% of which are singletons. Previously, flow cytometry had revealed CD8+CD57+ cell expansion in the patients chosen for sequencing. The sequenced material came from sorted CD4+, CD8+, or CD8+CD57+ T cells (not recorded which) from PBMCs. These receptors all come from a human donor with aplastic anemia.

This chain uses TRBV20-1 with TRBJ2-1, with D perhaps matching TRBD2 (5 bases). Deletions cut 5 bases from V and 0 bases from J, with 8 bases between. The length of the CDR3 is 13 residues. The germline V gene has CDR1 DFQATT and CDR2 SNEGSKA (reference sequence). The CDR3 sequence: CSAPTSSYNEQFF. As DNA, the CDR3 is TGCAGTGCTCCTACTAGCTCCTACAATGAGCAGTTCTTC.

This chain connects TRBV6-1 to TRBJ2-7; no clear D. Germline CDR1 reads MNHNS; CDR2 reads SASEGT. The length of the CDR3 is 13 residues. With 5 bases removed from V and 6 bases from J, the gap between germline ends came to 14 bases. The CDR3 DNA reads as TGTGCCAGCAGTAAAGTCCAAGGTCCCGAGCAGTACTTC. This codes for CASSKVQGPEQYF.

The chain has TRBV19 and TRBJ1-3; no clear D gene. Trimming left V 6 bases short and J 0 bases short, with 12 bases between. The germline V gene has CDR1 LNHDA and CDR2 SQIVND (reference sequence). The CDR3 has 15 residues. The CDR3 nucleotides are TGTGCCAGTAGCGCTCGGGTAGGCTCTGGAAACACCATATATTTT. Protein: CASSARVGSGNTIYF.

This clonotype came up a few times. V is TRBV7-3 and J is TRBJ1-2; D ambiguous. The CDR3 has 18 residues. Germline lookup yields CDR1 SGHTA and CDR2 FQGTGA. Trimming removed 2 bases at V and 0 bases at J, with 19 bases between. CDR3 residues: CASSLPSEGGNTNYGYTF. DNA for the CDR3: TGTGCCAGCAGCTTACCCAGCGAGGGAGGGAATACTAACTATGGCTACACCTTC.

J is TRBJ1-3 and V is TRBV7-8; a weak D match, TRBD1 (6 bases). Germline assignment: CDR1 SGHVS and CDR2 FQNEAQ. Deletions cut 3 bases from V and 4 bases from J, with 13 bases between. The CDR3 loop spans 15 amino acids. The CDR3 sequence: CASSFPTGSGNTIYF. The DNA for the CDR3 is TGTGCCAGCAGCTTCCCGACAGGTTCGGGAAACACCATATATTTT.

This chain joins TRBV12-3 or TRBV12-4 and TRBJ1-2; D remains ambiguous. Trimming took 2 bases from V and 8 from J, leaving 15 bases between them. The CDR3 runs 14 residues. The CDR3 nucleotides are TGTGCCAGCAGTTTACCCACTGTATGGCGGGGCTACACCTTC. As protein: CASSLPTVWRGYTF.

This clonotype has at least ten counts. This chain joins TRBV7-3 and TRBJ2-3; a weak D match, TRBD2 (5 bases). Per germline, CDR1 SGHTA and CDR2 FQGTGA. V lost 2 bases and J lost 5, with 11 bases in between. This CDR3 has 14 amino acids. The CDR3 reads CASSLGTAGDTQYF. As DNA, the CDR3 is TGTGCCAGCAGCTTAGGTACGGCGGGAGATACGCAGTATTTT.

This clonotype showed up many times. This chain joins TRBV5-6 and TRBJ1-6, with D perhaps matching TRBD1 (5 bases). The CDR3 length is 13 residues. V was cut by 2 bases and J by 11 bases, with 11 bases left in between. Germline V gives CDR1 SGHDT, CDR2 YYEEEE. The CDR3 region has the DNA TGTGCCAGCAGCTTCGGGGGTCGGACACCCCTCCACTTT. Translation: CASSFGGRTPLHF.

J is TRBJ1-2 and V is TRBV7-2, with 9 bases identical to TRBD1. The ends lost 9 bases at V and 7 bases at J; junction bases unmatched: 9. The germline gives CDR1 SGHTA, CDR2 FQGNSA. The CDR3 sequence is 13 residues long. CDR3 coding DNA: TGTGCCAGTTCACAGGGGGCTAACCTTGGCTACACCTTC. Its protein product is CASSQGANLGYTF.

This clonotype was seen at least ten times. The J gene is TRBJ2-7, the V gene TRBV10-3; possible D gene TRBD2, 5 bases. The CDR3 covers 13 residues. V was pared by 2 bases and J by 2 bases, with 7 bases between. In germline, CDR1 is ENHRY, CDR2 SYGVKD. This CDR3 is CAISEGETYEQYF. The CDR3 coding sequence is TGTGCCATCAGTGAGGGGGAGACCTACGAGCAGTACTTC.

In this sample, this clonotype turned up a few times. The chain carries TRBV9 and TRBJ2-1; TRBD1 aligns across 8 bases. The CDR3 is 15 amino acids. Per germline, CDR1 SGDLS and CDR2 YYNGEE. Losses at the gene ends were 4 bases for V and 7 bases for J; bases not matched to a gene: 10. The CDR3 sequence: CASSTTTGDLNEQFF. Written as DNA, the CDR3 is TGTGCCAGCAGCACAACGACAGGGGACTTAAATGAGCAGTTCTTC.

V is TRBV24-1 and J is TRBJ1-6; D is unresolved. The V and J ends lost 6 bases and 5 bases respectively, with 13 bases between them. The CDR3 loop spans 15 amino acids. CDR1 and CDR2 (germline): KGHDR, SFDVKD. The CDR3 sequence is CATSLLPGNNSPLHF. DNA of the CDR3: TGTGCCACCAGTTTATTGCCAGGCAATAATTCACCCCTCCACTTT.

Concerning this clonotype: This may be a read error, as it is one base from a much larger clone. The chain is built from TRBV24-1 and TRBJ2-7; D may be TRBD2 (7 bases). Germline values: CDR1 KGHDR, CDR2 SFDVKD. The CDR3 totals 14 residues. The CDR3 nucleotides are TGTGCCAGCAGCGACCGACGGGGGGCCTACGAGCGGTACTTC. Its protein product is CASSDRRGAYERYF.

Ten or more counts support this clonotype. The chain carries TRBV11-2 and TRBJ1-2, with D unclear. The CDR3 is 16 residues long. Between the trimmed V and J ends, which lost 0 bases and 1 base, there was a span of 12 bases. Germline lookup yields CDR1 SGHAT and CDR2 FQNNGV. The CDR3 DNA sequence: TGTGCCAGCAGCTTAGATCCGGCAGCAGATAACTATGGCTACACCTTC. Translation gives CASSLDPAADNYGYTF.

This clonotype was recorded a few times. The genes are TRBV10-3 and TRBJ1-6; D possibly corresponds to TRBD1 (5 bases). V was pared by 10 bases and J by 0 bases, with 16 bases between. The CDR3 is 16 residues long. Per the germline V gene, CDR1 is ENHRY and CDR2 is SYGVKD. CDR3 bases: TGTGCCAGCAGGCAGTGGGGGGGCTCCTATAATTCACCCCTCCACTTT. Translating it yields CASRQWGGSYNSPLHF.

There are many counts of this clonotype. The gene calls are TRBV7-9 and TRBJ1-1; D gene uncertain. V lost 5 bases and J lost 4, with 11 bases in between. CDR3 length equals 13 residues. Germline CDR1 is SEHNR and CDR2 is FQNEAQ (reference sequence). This chain's CDR3 is CASSPLVSTEAFF. In DNA, the CDR3 is TGTGCCAGCAGCCCCCTTGTCAGCACTGAAGCTTTCTTT.

This clonotype has just one count. The chain couples TRBV2 to TRBJ2-7, with D perhaps given as TRBD1 or TRBD2 (6 bases each). CDR1 is SNHLY, CDR2 FYNNEI, per germline. The CDR3 is made up of 12 amino acids. With 8 bases removed from V and 5 bases from J, the gap between germline ends came to 13 bases. Here the CDR3 DNA reads TGTGCCAGCGCCCGGGGGCAGGACGAGCAGTACTTC. Its translation is CASARGQDEQYF.

The chain joins TRBV2 to TRBJ1-5; no reliable D call. The CDR3 length is 15 residues. The V gene lost 8 bases and the J gene lost 3 bases, with 17 bases spanning the gap. Germline V lookup: CDR1 SNHLY, CDR2 FYNNEI. The CDR3 DNA is TGTGCCAGCTCACCAAAGGGCGGAGACAATCAGCCCCAGCATTTT. Protein product: CASSPKGGDNQPQHF.

To note about this clonotype: This may be a read error: a much more frequent sequence differs by one nucleotide. This likely comes from a read error, as the CDR3 has no conserved phenylalanine or tryptophan at its end. J is TRBJ2-7 and V is TRBV25-1; the D gene is possibly TRBD2 (5 bases). Per germline, CDR1 MGHDK and CDR2 SYGVNS. The CDR3 is made up of 13 amino acids. V was clipped by 4 bases and J by 2 bases, with 9 bases between them. The CDR3 loop is CASSGYGTYEQYL. CDR3 nucleotides: TGTGCCAGCAGTGGCTACGGGACCTACGAGCAGTACCTC.

This chain uses TRBV20-1 with TRBJ1-6; TRBD1 might be the D (5 bases). The CDR3 sequence is 14 residues long. V was pared by 6 bases and J by 5 bases, with 14 bases between. CDR1 and CDR2 (germline): DFQATT, SNEGSKA (reference sequence). DNA of the CDR3: TGCAGTGCCGCTCTACAGACAGATAATTCACCCCTCCACTTT. It codes for CSAALQTDNSPLHF.

This clonotype turned up a few times. The V and J genes are TRBV6-1 and TRBJ1-6, with D unresolved. V lost 7 bases, J lost 8 bases, and 12 bases lay in between. This CDR3 has 13 amino acids. Germline CDR1 is MNHNS and CDR2 is SASEGT. CDR3 sequence: CASTTRGYSPLHF. CDR3 in DNA: TGTGCCAGCACCACACGCGGTTATTCACCCCTCCACTTT.